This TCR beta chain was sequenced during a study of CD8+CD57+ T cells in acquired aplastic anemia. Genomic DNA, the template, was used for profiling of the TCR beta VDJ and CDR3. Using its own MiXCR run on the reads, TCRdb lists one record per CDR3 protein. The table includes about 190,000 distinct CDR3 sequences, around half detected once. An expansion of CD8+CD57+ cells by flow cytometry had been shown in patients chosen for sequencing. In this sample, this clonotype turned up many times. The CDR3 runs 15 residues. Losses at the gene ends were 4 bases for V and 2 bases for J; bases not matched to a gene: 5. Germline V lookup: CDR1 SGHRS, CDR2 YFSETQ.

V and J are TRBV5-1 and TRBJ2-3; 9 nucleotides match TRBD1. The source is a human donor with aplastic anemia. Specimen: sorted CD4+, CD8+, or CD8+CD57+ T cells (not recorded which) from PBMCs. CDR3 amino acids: CASSRQGEYTDTQYF. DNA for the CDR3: TGCGCCAGCAGCCGACAGGGGGAATACACAGATACGCAGTATTTT.